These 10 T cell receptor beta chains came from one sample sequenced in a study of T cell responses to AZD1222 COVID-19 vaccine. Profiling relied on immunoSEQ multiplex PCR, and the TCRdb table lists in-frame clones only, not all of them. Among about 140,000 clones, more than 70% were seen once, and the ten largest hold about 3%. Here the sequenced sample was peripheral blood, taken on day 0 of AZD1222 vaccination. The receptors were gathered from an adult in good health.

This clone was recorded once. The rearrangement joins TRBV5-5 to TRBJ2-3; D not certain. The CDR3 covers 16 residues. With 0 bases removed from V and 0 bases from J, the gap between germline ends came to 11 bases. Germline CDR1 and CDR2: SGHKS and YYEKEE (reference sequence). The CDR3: CASSLDFLTSTDTQYF. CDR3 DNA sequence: TGTGCCAGCAGCTTGGACTTCCTCACGAGCACAGATACGCAGTATTTT.

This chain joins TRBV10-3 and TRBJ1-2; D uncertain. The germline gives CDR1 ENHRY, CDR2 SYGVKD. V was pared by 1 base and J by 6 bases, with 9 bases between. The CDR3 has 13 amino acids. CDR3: CAISEFRSDGYTF. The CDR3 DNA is TGTGCCATCAGTGAGTTCAGATCCGATGGCTACACCTTC.

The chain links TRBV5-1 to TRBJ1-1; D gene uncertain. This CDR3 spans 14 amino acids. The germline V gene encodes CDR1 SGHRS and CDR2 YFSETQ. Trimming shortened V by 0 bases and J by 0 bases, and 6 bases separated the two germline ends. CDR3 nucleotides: TGCGCCAGCAGCTTGGCAATGGTGAACACTGAAGCTTTCTTT. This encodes CASSLAMVNTEAFF.

DNA for the CDR3: TGCGCCAGCAGCGCCCCGTCGGCCTACGAGCAGTACTTC. The encoded protein is CASSAPSAYEQYF. The chain carries TRBV5-1 and TRBJ2-7; no definite D call. The germline V and J ends were trimmed by 4 bases and 2 bases, with 10 bases remaining between them. CDR3 size: 13 residues. The germline V gene has CDR1 SGHRS and CDR2 YFSETQ.

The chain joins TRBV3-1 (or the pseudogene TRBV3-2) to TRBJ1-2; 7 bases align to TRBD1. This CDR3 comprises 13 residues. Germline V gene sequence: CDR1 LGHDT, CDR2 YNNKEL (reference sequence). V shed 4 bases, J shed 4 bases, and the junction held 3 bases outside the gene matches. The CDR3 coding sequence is TGTGCCAGCAGCCGAAGGGACAGCTATGGCTACACCTTC. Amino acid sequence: CASSRRDSYGYTF.

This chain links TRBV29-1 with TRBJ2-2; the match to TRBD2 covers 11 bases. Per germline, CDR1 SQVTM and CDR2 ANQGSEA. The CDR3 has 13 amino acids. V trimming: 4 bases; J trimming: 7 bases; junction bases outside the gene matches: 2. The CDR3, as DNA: TGCAGCGTTGCACTAGCGGGAGACGGGGAGCTGTTTTTT. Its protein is CSVALAGDGELFF.

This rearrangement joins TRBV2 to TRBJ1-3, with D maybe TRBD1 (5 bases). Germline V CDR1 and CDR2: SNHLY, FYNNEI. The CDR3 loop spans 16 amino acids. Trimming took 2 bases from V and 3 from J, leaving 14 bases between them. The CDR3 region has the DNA TGTGCCAGCAGTGAATATGGGGGGATAAGTGGAAACACCATATATTTT. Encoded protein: CASSEYGGISGNTIYF.

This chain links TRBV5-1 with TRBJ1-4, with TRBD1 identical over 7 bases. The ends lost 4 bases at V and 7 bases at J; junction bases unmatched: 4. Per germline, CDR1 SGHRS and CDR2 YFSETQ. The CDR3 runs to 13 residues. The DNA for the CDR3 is TGCGCCAGCAGCCAGAACAGGGGTGAAAAACTGTTTTTT. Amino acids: CASSQNRGEKLFF.

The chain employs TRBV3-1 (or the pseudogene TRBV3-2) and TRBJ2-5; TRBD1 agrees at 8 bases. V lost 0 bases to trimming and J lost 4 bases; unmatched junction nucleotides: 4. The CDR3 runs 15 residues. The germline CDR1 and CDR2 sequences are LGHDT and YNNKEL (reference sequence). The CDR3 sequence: CASSQEAGGLETQYF. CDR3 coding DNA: TGTGCCAGCAGCCAAGAGGCAGGGGGCCTAGAGACCCAGTACTTC.

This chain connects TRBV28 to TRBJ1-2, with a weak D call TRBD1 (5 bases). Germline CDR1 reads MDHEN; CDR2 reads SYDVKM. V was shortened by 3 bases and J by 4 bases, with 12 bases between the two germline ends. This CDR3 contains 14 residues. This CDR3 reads CASSFLGGIYGYTF. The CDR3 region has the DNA TGTGCCAGCAGTTTCCTGGGGGGGATCTATGGCTACACCTTC.